This T cell receptor (beta chain) was profiled in a study of post-analysis software for immune sequencing data. Broader study findings: TRBV segments more frequent in patients than in controls numbered several and included TRBV5-6, TRBV5-1 and TRBV20-1.

V was trimmed by 1 base and J by 5 bases, leaving 10 bases between them. This CDR3 has 13 residues. CDR1 and CDR2 (germline): SGHKS, YYEKEE (reference sequence). TCR beta cDNA libraries had unique molecular identifiers. TCRdb ran MiXCR on the PCR reads and lists one entry per CDR3 protein. Here the sample spans 550,000 to 700,000 distinct CDR3 sequences, roughly 46% being singletons. A note on this clonotype: What it binds is unknown.

V and J are TRBV5-5 and TRBJ2-7, with D maybe TRBD1 (5 bases). The specimen sequenced was blood. The source is a girl between 10 and 17 years old with multiple sclerosis. The CDR3 bases are TGTGCCAGCAGCTTGTCAGGGTTGGACGAGCAGTACTTC. Translation gives CASSLSGLDEQYF.